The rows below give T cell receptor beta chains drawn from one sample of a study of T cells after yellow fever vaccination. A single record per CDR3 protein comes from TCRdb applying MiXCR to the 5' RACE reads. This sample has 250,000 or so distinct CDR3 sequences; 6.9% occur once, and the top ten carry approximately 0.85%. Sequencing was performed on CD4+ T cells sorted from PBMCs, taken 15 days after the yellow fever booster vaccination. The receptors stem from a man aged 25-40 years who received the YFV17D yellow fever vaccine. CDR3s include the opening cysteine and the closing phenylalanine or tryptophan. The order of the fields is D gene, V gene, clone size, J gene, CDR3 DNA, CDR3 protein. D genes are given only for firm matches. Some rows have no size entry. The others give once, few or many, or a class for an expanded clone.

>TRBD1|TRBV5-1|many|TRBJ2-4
TGCGCCAGCAGCTTGACAGGGACAGAAAACATTCAGTACTTC
CASSLTGTENIQYF
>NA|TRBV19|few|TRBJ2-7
TGTGCCAGTAGATCCAGGGACTACGAGCAGTACTTC
CASRSRDYEQYF
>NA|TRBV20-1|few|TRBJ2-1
TGCAGTGCTAGAAAGGGTAGCGGCGCCTACAATGAGCAGTTCTTC
CSARKGSGAYNEQFF
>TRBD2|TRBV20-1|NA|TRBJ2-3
TGCAGTGCTAGAGTCTTACGGTCTAGCGGGAGGGCCCGGGGAGATACGCAGTATTTT
CSARVLRSSGRARGDTQYF
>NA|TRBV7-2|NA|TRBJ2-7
TGTGCCAGCAGCCCCCGGACAGTAGGCTCCTACGAGCAGTACTTC
CASSPRTVGSYEQYF
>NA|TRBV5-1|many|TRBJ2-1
TGCGCCAGCAGCTTGGGGGCGAAGGGGGATGAGCAGTTCTTC
CASSLGAKGDEQFF
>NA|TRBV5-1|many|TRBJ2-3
TGCGCCAGCAGCTTGGATGATACGCAGTATTTT
CASSLDDTQYF
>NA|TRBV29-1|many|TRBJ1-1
TGCAGCGTCAGAAGGACAGAGAACACTGAAGCTTTCTTT
CSVRRTENTEAFF
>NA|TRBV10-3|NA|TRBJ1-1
TGTGCCATCAGGTCGAACACTGAAGCTTTCTTT
CAIRSNTEAFF
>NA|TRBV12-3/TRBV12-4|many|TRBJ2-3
TGTGCCAGCAGTCCCGGGGTCGGGCCCACAGATACGCAGTATTTT
CASSPGVGPTDTQYF
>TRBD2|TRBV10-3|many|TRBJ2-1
TGTGCCATCAGTGAGCCCCATGCCGGGACTAGTCGCATTGAGCAGTTCTTC
CAISEPHAGTSRIEQFF
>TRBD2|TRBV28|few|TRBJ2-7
TGTGCCAGCAGCGTTCTCGGGGGACTAGCGGGAGTGTCGCCTTACGAGCAGTACTTC
CASSVLGGLAGVSPYEQYF
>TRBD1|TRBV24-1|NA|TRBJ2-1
TGTGCCACCAGTGACCTGACAGGGTCGGGCAATGAGCAGTTCTTC
CATSDLTGSGNEQFF
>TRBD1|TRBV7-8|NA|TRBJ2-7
TGTGCCAGCAGCTTAGACAGGGGTGACGACGAGCAGTACTTC
CASSLDRGDDEQYF
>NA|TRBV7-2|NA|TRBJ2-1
TGTGCCAGCAGCTCCGAGGGGGGGAACAATGAGCAGTTCTTC
CASSSEGGNNEQFF
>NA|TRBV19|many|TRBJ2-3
TGTGCCAGTAGTATGGGAGGCTTGGATACGCAGTATTTT
CASSMGGLDTQYF
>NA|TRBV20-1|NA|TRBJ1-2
TGCAGTGCTAGTAAGGGGGTCCGGGGGAAAGGACATGGCTACACCTTC
CSASKGVRGKGHGYTF
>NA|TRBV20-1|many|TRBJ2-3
TGCAGTGCACAAGACGGCACAGATACGCAGTATTTT
CSAQDGTDTQYF
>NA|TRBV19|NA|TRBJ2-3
TGTGCCAGTAGTATAGGGCAGAACACAGATACGCAGTATTTT
CASSIGQNTDTQYF
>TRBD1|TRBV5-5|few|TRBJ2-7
TGTGCCAGCAGCTTGGAGGGACAGGGTTGGGAGCAGTACTTC
CASSLEGQGWEQYF
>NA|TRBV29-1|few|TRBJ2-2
TGCAGCGTTACGTACACCGGGGAGCTGTTTTTT
CSVTYTGELFF
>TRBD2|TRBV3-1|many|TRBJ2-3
TGTGCCAGCAGCTTCCGACTAGCGGGGTCTAAAGATACGCAGTATTTT
CASSFRLAGSKDTQYF
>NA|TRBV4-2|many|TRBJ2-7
TGTGCCAGCAGCCAAGACAACGGGCGGGCGCAGTACTTC
CASSQDNGRAQYF
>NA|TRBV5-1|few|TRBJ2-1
TGCGCCAGCAGCTTGGAGCGCATCTACAATGAGCAGTTCTTC
CASSLERIYNEQFF
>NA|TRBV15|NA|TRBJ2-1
TGTGCCACCAGCAGAGACCCCCTAATACAAGGGAATGAGCAGTTCTTC
CATSRDPLIQGNEQFF
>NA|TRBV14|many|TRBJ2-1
TGTGCCAGCAGCCAAGAGGGTGAGCAGTTCTTC
CASSQEGEQFF
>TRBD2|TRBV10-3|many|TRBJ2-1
TGTGCCATCAGTGAAAGAGCGGGAGCTTACAATGAGCAGTTCTTC
CAISERAGAYNEQFF
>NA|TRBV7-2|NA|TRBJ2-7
TGTGCCAGCAGCTTAGCCGGCCCCGGGGCTTCCTACGAGCAGTACTTC
CASSLAGPGASYEQYF
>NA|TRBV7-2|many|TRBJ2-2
TGTGCCAGCAGCCAAGGATTTTGGGGCGCGAACACCGGGGAGCTGTTTTTT
CASSQGFWGANTGELFF
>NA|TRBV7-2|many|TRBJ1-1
TGTGCCAGCCGCACACGGAACACTGAAGCTTTCTTT
CASRTRNTEAFF
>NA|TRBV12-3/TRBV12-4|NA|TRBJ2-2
TGTGCCAGCAGTCTGACGGGACCCGGCACCGGGGAGCTGTTTTTT
CASSLTGPGTGELFF
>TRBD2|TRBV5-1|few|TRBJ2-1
TGCGCCAGCAGCTTGGGGGGGAGGGCCTCCAATGAGCAGTTCTTC
CASSLGGRASNEQFF
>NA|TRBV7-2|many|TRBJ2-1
TGTGCCAGCAGCCGAGGACAGATTTACAATGAGCAGTTCTTC
CASSRGQIYNEQFF
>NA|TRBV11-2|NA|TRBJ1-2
TGTGCCAGCAGCCCAGCCGACAGGCGCCGCGGAGATCTCTATGGCTACACCTTC
CASSPADRRRGDLYGYTF
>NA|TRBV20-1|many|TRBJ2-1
TGCAGTGCGCGGGTTAATGAGCAGTTCTTC
CSARVNEQFF
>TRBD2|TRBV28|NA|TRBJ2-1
TGTGCCAGCAGGGTAGCGGGTGTGGCCAATGAGCAGTTCTTC
CASRVAGVANEQFF
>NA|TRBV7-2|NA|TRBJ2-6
TGTGCCAGCAGCTCCCGTACGGGGCCAGGTGGGGCCAACGTCCTGACTTTC
CASSSRTGPGGANVLTF
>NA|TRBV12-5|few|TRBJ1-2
TGTGCTAGTGGTTTAACTGCCGCGTCATCTTCCCTCACCTTC
CASGLTAASSSLTF
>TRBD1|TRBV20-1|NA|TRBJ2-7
TGCAGTGCTTCGACAGGGTATTTCGAGCAGTACTTC
CSASTGYFEQYF
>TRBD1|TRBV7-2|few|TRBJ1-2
TGTGCCAGCAGCCCCTGGGACAGGGGATTGGGTGGCTACACCTTC
CASSPWDRGLGGYTF